This TCR beta chain was documented in a study of STAT5B mutations in CD4+ large granular lymphocyte leukemia (dated by TCRdb to between 2021 and 2022). Regarding the study in general: Among the healthy controls, the CDR3 'QG' motif was associated with a particular HLA allele. The study compared the TCRbeta repertoires of patients with CD4+ T-cell large granular lymphocyte leukemia against those of healthy blood donors. Flow cytometry on FACSCanto II or FACSVerse showed that the purified fractions were more than 95% pure among lymphocytes.

Inclusive of the bounding cysteine and phenylalanine, the CDR3 is 16 residues long. CDR3 DNA only is kept here, 48 bases in frame from base 1. V lost 3 bases and J lost 6 bases, and the count of bases not matched to a germline gene is 14. From a lookup of the germline V gene, CDR1 and CDR2 are SGHRS and YFSETQ. The immunoSEQ assay at survey resolution was applied to genomic DNA for sequencing of TCRbeta rearrangements. As for how the authors treated the data: In the TCR sequencing data, the lowest productive clonotype frequency that could be detected was 2.59 x 10-5. Only productive TCRbeta rearrangements, meaning sequences that were complete and in-frame, were kept for the analyses. Clonality for each sample was calculated as Simpson clonality in the immunoSEQ Analyzer version 3.0. Clones were binned by frequency as very rare, small, medium, large (1-20%) or hyperexpanded (>20%). Generation probabilities were estimated with OLGA 1.2.3, V-gene circos plots were made with VDJtools, specificities were looked up in VDJdb, and CDR3 motifs were identified with GLIPH. The table comes from immuneACCESS by way of TCRdb, which keeps in-frame sequences with V and J called. Part of the clones is missing from these tables; in studies checked, under half for an unresolved V gene and the rest for unknown reasons. The V and J calls and clone size were taken over from that table, and D and trimming were inferred from the DNA. Counted in this sample were some 23,000 clones; about 80% of them appeared once. Around 0.4% of the sample belongs to the ten largest clones.

Results the study describes overall, beyond this receptor: Compared with healthy CD4+ repertoires, CD4-sorted patient repertoires appeared more clonal, and this difference remained even after the putative leukemic clones were removed. The data were not HLA-matched, and the relatively small sample size could explain the higher clonality seen in CD4+ compared with CD8+ T-LGLL. Main leukemic clonotypes were private to each patient, although about a quarter of the main leukemic clonotypes were found at low frequency in the non-leukemic repertoires of other patients. Enrichment of TRBV06-family usage was observed among the top patient clones (8/27) relative to healthy controls (2/35).

Healthy controls were roughly 40 blood donors whose buffy coats came from the Finnish Red Cross blood service. All TCR-sequenced material derived from peripheral blood: patient blood samples and healthy donor buffy coats. Peripheral blood mononuclear cells were isolated by Ficoll-Hypaque gradient centrifugation. For the healthy controls, CD4+ cells were obtained from buffy coats by magnetic purification. Genomic DNA was extracted with the Gentra Puregene Cell and Tissue kit and quantified on a Qubit 2.0 fluorometer. Remarks on this clone: Its specific antigen is unknown. No quality values exist for individual bases; no much larger clone is one base distant.

Sequencing was carried out using CD4+ T cells from blood buffy coats. The chain uses TRBV5-1 and TRBJ1-2; TRBD1 matches 7 bases in the middle. The receptor was derived from a human donor in good health. The CDR3 protein sequence reads: CASSSGGRPGANGYTF. The nucleotide sequence reads TGCGCCAGCAGCTCAGGGGGGAGGCCAGGGGCAAATGGCTACACCTTC.